These 13 T cell receptor beta chains originate from one sample sequenced in a study of blood T cell repertoires in COVID-19. Profiling relied on immunoSEQ multiplex PCR, and the TCRdb table lists in-frame clones only, not all of them. The table records fewer than 350,000 clones, under 90% of them present only once. The sample was peripheral blood. The receptors here all came from a woman in her sixties or seventies with active or convalescent COVID-19.

The rearrangement uses TRBV9 and TRBJ1-3; 7 nucleotides agree with TRBD1. The CDR3 totals 17 residues. The germline V gene encodes CDR1 SGDLS and CDR2 YYNGEE. The V and J ends lost 4 bases and 3 bases, in that order; junction bases with no gene match: 13. CDR3 in amino acids: CASSQNHRGIFGNTIYF. The CDR3 nucleotides are TGTGCCAGCAGCCAGAATCACAGGGGAATCTTTGGAAACACCATATATTTT. Combining the CDR3 with reference TRBV9 and TRBJ1-3 gives the whole variable domain DSGVTQTPKHLITATGQRVTLRCSPRSGDLSVYWYQQSLDQGLQFLIQYYNGEERAKGNILERFSAQQFPDLHSELNLSSLELGDSALYFCASSQNHRGIFGNTIYFGEGSWLTVV.

This clone has a single count. The rearrangement links TRBV2 to TRBJ2-7; D remains ambiguous. CDR1 SNHLY and CDR2 FYNNEI come from the germline V gene. The CDR3 covers 13 residues. V dropped 8 bases and J dropped 0 bases, with 11 bases sitting between them. The CDR3, as DNA: TGTGCCAGCCTAGGAGTATCCTCCTACGAGCAGTACTTC. Translation: CASLGVSSYEQYF. The complete variable domain, with remaining parts taken from reference TRBV2 and TRBJ2-7, reads EPEVTQTPSHQVTQMGQEVILRCVPISNHLYFYWYRQILGQKVEFLVSFYNNEISEKSEIFDDQFSVERPDGSNFTLKIRSTKLEDSAMYFCASLGVSSYEQYFGPGTRLTVT.

The chain is built from TRBV5-1 and TRBJ1-3, with 7 bases aligning to TRBD1. This CDR3 contains 14 residues. The germline V gene has CDR1 SGHRS and CDR2 YFSETQ. V gave up 4 bases and J gave up 3 bases; unmatched junction bases: 4. The CDR3 DNA is TGCGCCAGCAGCCCGGGACAGAGTGGAAACACCATATATTTT. Its translation: CASSPGQSGNTIYF.

The chain links TRBV2 to TRBJ2-3, with D possibly matching TRBD1 (5 bases). This CDR3 is built from 12 residues. CDR1 and CDR2 from the germline V gene are SNHLY and FYNNEI. Between the trimmed V and J ends, which lost 2 bases and 5 bases, there was a span of 5 bases. CDR3 in DNA: TGTGCCAGCAGTGAACAGGGAGATACGCAGTATTTT. Protein: CASSEQGDTQYF.

The chain links TRBV27 to TRBJ1-5, with D possibly being TRBD1 (5 bases). The germline V and J ends were trimmed by 6 bases and 3 bases, with 18 bases remaining between them. The CDR3 runs to 16 residues. The germline CDR1 and CDR2 sequences are MNHEY and SMNVEV (reference sequence). CDR3 coding DNA: TGTGCCAGCAGCCCAGGCCCAGGGTGGGACAATCAGCCCCAGCATTTT. It specifies CASSPGPGWDNQPQHF.

This clone was found a few times. This chain connects TRBV5-1 to TRBJ2-2, with TRBD1 as a possible D gene (6 bases). Trimming left V 5 bases short and J 9 bases short, with 11 bases between. CDR1 is SGHRS, CDR2 YFSETQ, per germline. The CDR3 runs 12 residues. The CDR3 region has the DNA TGCGCCAGCAGGAGTGGACAGCGGGAGCTGTTTTTT. Amino acid sequence: CASRSGQRELFF.

This clone was counted a single time. The chain links TRBV29-1 to TRBJ2-1; TRBD1 might be the D (5 bases). The V end lost 6 bases, the J end lost 4 bases, and 13 bases lay between the germline ends. Germline CDR1 reads SQVTM; CDR2 reads ANQGSEA. There are 13 residues in the CDR3. The CDR3 nucleotides are TGCAGCGTGCGCCTCGACAGTTACAATGAGCAGTTCTTC. Translated: CSVRLDSYNEQFF.

The chain employs TRBV28 and TRBJ1-5, with D unclear. The germline V gene encodes CDR1 MDHEN and CDR2 SYDVKM. CDR3 length equals 14 residues. V was cut by 6 bases and J by 5 bases, with 14 bases left in between. The CDR3 DNA reads TGTGCCAGCAGCCATGACTTACGGGATCAGCCCCAGCATTTT. As protein: CASSHDLRDQPQHF.

The chain is built from TRBV27 and TRBJ2-3; D is uncertain. Germline CDR1 and CDR2: MNHEY and SMNVEV (reference sequence). This CDR3 is 13 amino acids long. Trimming stripped 5 bases from V and 2 bases from J, with 8 bases between. This chain's CDR3 is CASSTRITDTQYF. As DNA, the CDR3 is TGTGCCAGCAGTACCAGAATCACAGATACGCAGTATTTT.

CDR3 protein: CASSPRTDFSGNTIYF. The CDR3 DNA is TGTGCCAGCTCACCCAGGACGGACTTCTCTGGAAACACCATATATTTT. This chain connects TRBV18 to TRBJ1-3, with D unclear. The V gene's germline CDR1 is KGHSH and CDR2 LQKENI. The CDR3 length is 16 residues. The V end lost 3 bases, the J end lost 0 bases, and 12 bases lay between the germline ends.

This clone was detected a few times. The chain combines TRBV18 with TRBJ1-3; unclear D gene. This CDR3 has 17 residues. V dropped 3 bases and J dropped 1 base, with 16 bases sitting between them. CDR1 and CDR2 from the germline V gene are KGHSH and LQKENI. The DNA for the CDR3 is TGTGCCAGCTCACCTTACATGTCCTCCTCTTCTGGAAACACCATATATTTT. It encodes CASSPYMSSSSGNTIYF. Based on the CDR3 plus reference TRBV18 and TRBJ1-3, the full variable domain is NAGVMQNPRHLVRRRGQEARLRCSPMKGHSHVYWYRQLPEEGLKFMVYLQKENIIDESGMPKERFSAEFPKEGPSILRIQQVVRGDSAAYFCASSPYMSSSSGNTIYFGEGSWLTVV.

The CDR3 sequence is CASSPAGYGGNTIYF. For the CDR3, the DNA is TGTGCCAGCTCCCCGGCCGGGTACGGTGGAAACACCATATATTTT. The J gene is TRBJ1-3, the V gene TRBV18; D unresolved. With 6 bases removed from V and 3 bases from J, the gap between germline ends came to 15 bases. Germline V gene sequence: CDR1 KGHSH, CDR2 LQKENI. The CDR3 is made up of 15 amino acids.

This chain's CDR3 is CASSPPTPGGGQPQHF. In DNA, the CDR3 is TGTGCCAGCAGCCCCCCAACCCCGGGAGGGGGACAGCCCCAGCATTTT. The chain has TRBV7-2 and TRBJ1-5; weak D call: TRBD1 (6 bases). The V end lost 5 bases, the J end lost 7 bases, and 21 bases lay between the germline ends. Germline assignment: CDR1 SGHTA and CDR2 FQGNSA. The CDR3 consists of 16 residues.